This entry lists 15 T cell receptor beta chains sequenced from one sample in a study of shared clonotypes between healthy human individuals. The protocol was immunoSEQ multiplex PCR, while the TCRdb copy is restricted to in-frame clones and leaves out a portion. The sample shows about 1 million clones, about 76% of them seen only once. The sequencing sample was made of memory CD4+ T cells sorted from blood. Indicated subset: CD45RA-negative fraction. Receptors originate from a man younger than 35 in good health.

This clone is a singleton in its sample. The V and J genes are TRBV30 and TRBJ1-1; D might be TRBD1 (5 bases). The germline V gene has CDR1 GTSNPN and CDR2 SVGIG (reference sequence). With 8 bases removed from V and 2 bases from J, the gap between germline ends came to 12 bases. There are 12 residues in the CDR3. In DNA, the CDR3 is TGTGCCGGGGGACGGATCAACACTGAAGCTTTCTTT. Its translation is CAGGRINTEAFF.

The chain uses TRBV2 and TRBJ1-6; 7 bases align to TRBD1. Germline lookup yields CDR1 SNHLY and CDR2 FYNNEI. This CDR3 spans 14 amino acids. The V and J ends lost 6 bases and 3 bases, in that order; junction bases with no gene match: 2. Written as DNA, the CDR3 is TGTGCCAGCAGATGGGACAGCTATAATTCACCCCTCCACTTT. Amino acid sequence: CASRWDSYNSPLHF.

The chain couples TRBV18 to TRBJ2-3, with 9 nucleotides matching TRBD2. Trimming cost V 0 bases and J 2 bases; bases outside gene matches: 9. The CDR3 is 18 amino acids. Germline V gene data show CDR1 as KGHSH and CDR2 as LQKENI. The CDR3 sequence is CASSPPSPAGGHTDTQYF. The DNA for the CDR3 is TGTGCCAGCTCACCACCGTCTCCAGCGGGGGGCCACACAGATACGCAGTATTTT. The full variable domain, rest sourced from reference TRBV18 and TRBJ2-3, is NAGVMQNPRHLVRRRGQEARLRCSPMKGHSHVYWYRQLPEEGLKFMVYLQKENIIDESGMPKERFSAEFPKEGPSILRIQQVVRGDSAAYFCASSPPSPAGGHTDTQYFGPGTRLTVL.

This clone was observed once. V and J are TRBV7-2 and TRBJ2-7; unclear D gene. V was pared by 2 bases and J by 4 bases, with 12 bases between. This CDR3 has 14 amino acids. Germline V CDR1 and CDR2: SGHTA, FQGNSA. Written as DNA, the CDR3 is TGTGCCAGCAGCTTACAAGGTCCGAATTACGAGCAGTACTTC. Protein: CASSLQGPNYEQYF.

The V gene is TRBV7-2, the J gene TRBJ2-1; TRBD1 or TRBD2 may be the D gene (5 bases each). Germline loops: CDR1 SGHTA, CDR2 FQGNSA. Trimming removed 2 bases from V and 2 bases from J, with 7 bases in between. The CDR3 contains 14 residues. CDR3 residues: CASSLTGPYNEQFF. The DNA for the CDR3 is TGTGCCAGCAGCTTAACGGGGCCCTACAATGAGCAGTTCTTC.

This chain connects TRBV5-1 to TRBJ2-4; D not certain. Germline assignment: CDR1 SGHRS and CDR2 YFSETQ. V dropped 7 bases and J dropped 0 bases, with 23 bases sitting between them. The CDR3 is 18 amino acids. The CDR3 reads CASRNDPTHGAAKNIQYF. CDR3 sequence (DNA): TGCGCCAGCCGCAACGACCCCACCCATGGCGCAGCCAAAAACATTCAGTACTTC.

This clone was counted a single time. The V call is TRBV19, the J call TRBJ1-3, with D possibly matching TRBD1 (5 bases). This CDR3 is 14 amino acids long. CDR1 is LNHDA and CDR2 is SQIVND in the germline V gene (reference sequence). Trimming removed 7 bases at V and 8 bases at J, with 18 bases between. The CDR3 bases are TGTGCCAGTACCCCCTTGGGGGGGGAAGACACCATATATTTT. Translation gives CASTPLGGEDTIYF.

This clone was counted a single time. The rearrangement links TRBV4-3 to TRBJ1-1, with D possibly being TRBD1 (6 bases). Germline CDR1 is LGHNA and CDR2 is YSLEER. V lost 0 bases to trimming and J lost 1 base, with 9 bases between them. The CDR3 length is 15 residues. The CDR3 loop is CASSQDPQGNTEAFF. The DNA for the CDR3 is TGCGCCAGCAGCCAAGATCCACAGGGGAACACTGAAGCTTTCTTT.

The chain carries TRBV10-3 and TRBJ1-2, with TRBD1 as a possible D gene (5 bases). Germline V CDR1 and CDR2: ENHRY, SYGVKD. Trimming took 1 base from V and 3 from J, leaving 9 bases between them. The CDR3 is 14 residues long. The CDR3 bases are TGTGCCATCAGTGAGTTGGGGACTTACTATGGCTACACCTTC. The encoded protein is CAISELGTYYGYTF.

The chain uses TRBV1 and TRBJ2-1; the table calls TRBD2, which could not be checked here. TRBV1 is a known pseudogene. CDR3 length: 16 residues. The CDR3 DNA sequence: TGCACCAGCGCGGCTAGCGGGAGAACCGGGGTCCATGAGCAGTTCTTC. Protein sequence: CTSAASGRTGVHEQFF.

There are many counts of this clone. Other DNA sequences in the sample encode the same CDR3. This rearrangement joins TRBV6-6 to TRBJ2-5, with 8 bases identical to TRBD2. The germline V gene encodes CDR1 MNHNY and CDR2 SVGAGI (reference sequence). This CDR3 comprises 14 residues. Losses at the gene ends were 6 bases for V and 4 bases for J; bases not matched to a gene: 7. The CDR3 nucleotides are TGTGCCAGCAGCCCCCGGGGGGGCGCAGAGACCCAGTACTTC. Residues: CASSPRGGAETQYF.

CDR3 loop: CASSTDLNEKLFF. CDR3 sequence (DNA): TGTGCCAGCTCAACGGACCTTAATGAAAAACTGTTTTTT. The chain employs TRBV18 and TRBJ1-4; D gene uncertain. CDR1 and CDR2 from the germline V gene are KGHSH and LQKENI. V was shortened by 5 bases and J by 4 bases, with 8 bases between the two germline ends. This CDR3 spans 13 amino acids.

V is TRBV2 and J is TRBJ2-5; unclear D gene. The CDR3 totals 14 residues. V was pared by 4 bases and J by 0 bases, with 9 bases between. Germline V gives CDR1 SNHLY, CDR2 FYNNEI. The CDR3 protein is CASSVTPNQETQYF. Here the CDR3 DNA reads TGTGCCAGCAGTGTTACACCTAACCAAGAGACCCAGTACTTC.

The rearrangement uses TRBV9 and TRBJ2-1, with D unresolved. V lost 0 bases and J 2 bases, leaving 9 bases between the germline ends. The CDR3 has 15 amino acids. The germline V gene encodes CDR1 SGDLS and CDR2 YYNGEE. The CDR3 region has the DNA TGTGCCAGCAGCGTAGGAACTGGAACCTACAATGAGCAGTTCTTC. Amino acid sequence: CASSVGTGTYNEQFF.

As for this clone: One end of the junction does not line up with germline, which may come from a read error. The rearrangement joins TRBV28 to TRBJ2-7, with 9 bases aligning to TRBD1. CDR1 and CDR2 from the germline V gene are MDHEN and SYDVKM. CDR3 length equals 14 residues. CDR3 region: CASTPPGQGYRPDF. The CDR3 DNA follows: TGTGCCAGCACTCCCCCGGGACAGGGTTACCGTCCGGACTTC.